These 28 T cell receptor beta chains were sequenced from one sample in a study of response to subunit inactivated influenza vaccine. MiXCR was run by TCRdb on the RT-PCR reads, yielding one entry per CDR3 protein. The table includes roughly 630,000 distinct CDR3 sequences, approximately 15% detected once. Sample: PBMCs from blood, taken around 15 days before vaccination. The receptors were gathered from a man aged 50 to 59 who received an inactivated influenza vaccine.

V and J are TRBV4-2 and TRBJ1-4; D is ambiguous. With 3 bases removed from V and 6 bases from J, the gap between germline ends came to 14 bases. Germline V gives CDR1 LGHNA, CDR2 YNFKEQ. The CDR3 spans 15 residues. CDR3 residues: CASSQPGLNHEKLFF. The CDR3 bases are TGTGCCAGCAGCCAGCCGGGCCTGAACCATGAAAAACTGTTTTTT.

This clonotype was seen more than once but under ten times. The chain links TRBV9 to TRBJ2-5; D is ambiguous. CDR1 SGDLS and CDR2 YYNGEE come from the germline V gene. The CDR3 consists of 13 residues. The V end lost 3 bases, the J end lost 5 bases, and 11 bases lay between the germline ends. CDR3 coding DNA: TGTGCCAGCAGCGGGTATGTCGGCGAGACCCAGTACTTC. This codes for CASSGYVGETQYF.

This chain links TRBV4-3 with TRBJ2-4; 8 positions match TRBD2. V shed 0 bases and J 8 bases; nucleotides not matched to a gene: 0. Germline V lookup: CDR1 LGHNA, CDR2 YSLEER. This CDR3 is built from 13 residues. The CDR3 DNA reads TGCGCCAGCAGCCAAGAAGCGGGGGACATTCAGTACTTC. This sequence encodes CASSQEAGDIQYF.

This clonotype was observed a few times. The chain carries TRBV7-2 and TRBJ1-2; D not certain. From germline, CDR1 is SGHTA and CDR2 FQGNSA. This CDR3 contains 11 residues. Trimming took off 1 base at V and 14 bases at J, with 11 bases between the two ends. The CDR3 sequence: CASSLGARWTF. The CDR3 DNA is TGTGCCAGCAGCTTAGGGGCCCGGTGGACCTTC.

The rearrangement joins TRBV7-8 to TRBJ2-3; 11 bases map to TRBD2. The V segment lost 2 bases and the J segment 3 bases; nucleotides outside the gene matches: 13. The CDR3 consists of 19 residues. The germline V gene has CDR1 SGHVS and CDR2 FQNEAQ. CDR3 sequence reads: CASSLWVRLAGGKTDTQYF. For the CDR3, the DNA is TGTGCCAGCAGCTTATGGGTTCGGCTAGCGGGGGGAAAGACAGATACGCAGTATTTT.

This chain links TRBV4-2 with TRBJ2-1, with TRBD1 identical over 8 bases. The CDR3 length is 13 residues. J gave up 6 bases and V 4 bases, and 2 bases lay outside the gene matches. CDR1 and CDR2 from the germline V gene are LGHNA and YNFKEQ. The CDR3 nucleotides are TGTGCCAGCAGCCGGGGGACAGGCAATGAGCAGTTCTTC. Encoded protein: CASSRGTGNEQFF.

The chain carries TRBV12-3 or TRBV12-4 and TRBJ2-5; possibly TRBD2 for D (7 bases). This CDR3 comprises 14 residues. V was clipped by 3 bases and J by 4 bases, with 12 bases between them. Here the CDR3 DNA reads TGTGCCAGCAGTTTCATGGCGGGGGCAGAGACCCAGTACTTC. It specifies CASSFMAGAETQYF.

This chain joins TRBV5-6 and TRBJ2-7; TRBD2 might be the D (6 bases). V was trimmed by 3 bases and J by 0 bases, leaving 22 bases between them. Germline V gives CDR1 SGHDT, CDR2 YYEEEE. The CDR3 spans 18 residues. CDR3 sequence (DNA): TGTGCCAGCAGCTCTTCCCAACCCCCGGGACTGCACTCCTACGAGCAGTACTTC. As protein: CASSSSQPPGLHSYEQYF.

In this sample, this clonotype turned up many times. The chain uses TRBV14 and TRBJ2-1; D gene uncertain. The germline gives CDR1 SGHDN, CDR2 FVKESK. This CDR3 comprises 14 residues. The V end was cut by 2 bases, the J end by 4 bases, with 9 bases between. CDR3 region: CASSQPTLYNEQFF. The CDR3 DNA reads TGTGCCAGCAGCCAACCCACCTTATACAATGAGCAGTTCTTC. The variable domain in full, with the rest retrieved from reference TRBV14 and TRBJ2-1, is EAGVTQFPSHSVIEKGQTVTLRCDPISGHDNLYWYRRVMGKEIKFLLHFVKESKQDESGMPNNRFLAERTGGTYSTLKVQPAELEDSGVYFCASSQPTLYNEQFFGPGTRLTVL.

This clonotype came up a few times. The gene calls are TRBV7-2 and TRBJ2-3; 7 positions agree with TRBD2. V shed 5 bases, J shed 4 bases, and the junction held 9 bases outside the gene matches. The length of the CDR3 is 15 residues. CDR1 and CDR2 (germline): SGHTA, FQGNSA. In DNA form, the CDR3 reads TGTGCCAGCAGCGGGAGGACTAGTAGGGCAGATACGCAGTATTTT. Its protein is CASSGRTSRADTQYF. Variable domain in full (rest from reference TRBV7-2 and TRBJ2-3): GAGVSQSPSNKVTEKGKDVELRCDPISGHTALYWYRQSLGQGLEFLIYFQGNSAPDKSGLPSDRFSAERTGGSVSTLTIQRTQQEDSAVYLCASSGRTSRADTQYFGPGTRLTVL.

This chain joins TRBV15 and TRBJ2-1, with D tentatively TRBD1 (6 bases). The CDR3 sequence is 11 residues long. The V end lost 5 bases, the J end lost 8 bases, and 7 bases lay between the germline ends. Germline lookup yields CDR1 LNHNV and CDR2 YYDKDF (reference sequence). This CDR3 is CATSEGDEQFF. The CDR3, as DNA: TGTGCCACCAGCGAGGGGGATGAGCAGTTCTTC.

This clonotype has a handful of counts. The chain combines TRBV5-1 with TRBJ2-5; 7 positions match TRBD1. The CDR3 runs to 17 residues. The V gene's germline CDR1 is SGHRS and CDR2 YFSETQ. V shed 6 bases and J 1 base; nucleotides not matched to a gene: 15. The CDR3 loop is CASTKEEQGRGQETQYF. CDR3 in DNA: TGCGCCAGCACCAAAGAGGAACAGGGGAGAGGCCAAGAGACCCAGTACTTC. The full variable domain, its missing parts supplied by reference TRBV5-1 and TRBJ2-5, is KAGVTQTPRYLIKTRGQQVTLSCSPISGHRSVSWYQQTPGQGLQFLFEYFSETQRNKGNFPGRFSGRQFSNSRSEMNVSTLELGDSALYLCASTKEEQGRGQETQYFGPGTRLLVL.

The genes are TRBV7-2 and TRBJ1-1, with D unresolved. CDR3 length equals 13 residues. Germline V gives CDR1 SGHTA, CDR2 FQGNSA. V was clipped by 8 bases and J by 0 bases, with 10 bases between them. The CDR3 is CASLWDLNTEAFF. CDR3 in DNA: TGTGCCAGCCTCTGGGATCTGAACACTGAAGCTTTCTTT.

There are a few counts of this clonotype. This rearrangement joins TRBV5-5 to TRBJ1-2, with 7 bases matching TRBD1. V lost 4 bases to trimming and J lost 6 bases; unmatched junction nucleotides: 6. This CDR3 is 13 amino acids long. CDR1 and CDR2 from the germline V gene are SGHKS and YYEKEE (reference sequence). The CDR3 DNA reads as TGTGCCAGCAGCGCGGACAGGTTGCATGGCTACACCTTC. Protein product: CASSADRLHGYTF.

This chain links TRBV4-3 with TRBJ1-1; no definite D call. Germline V CDR1 and CDR2: LGHNA, YSLEER. The V and J ends lost 1 base and 0 bases respectively, with 9 bases between them. The CDR3 spans 15 residues. The CDR3 nucleotides read TGCGCCAGCAGCCAAGGGGTCGGCTTGAACACTGAAGCTTTCTTT. Protein sequence: CASSQGVGLNTEAFF.

The chain couples TRBV5-5 to TRBJ2-1; TRBD2 agrees at 14 bases. The germline gives CDR1 SGHKS, CDR2 YYEKEE (reference sequence). Unmatched junction bases numbered 8, after V lost 0 bases and J lost 9 bases. This CDR3 comprises 17 residues. The CDR3: CASSLAGTSGGGGEQFF. For the CDR3, the DNA is TGTGCCAGCAGCTTGGCCGGGACTAGCGGGGGCGGGGGTGAGCAGTTCTTC.

The chain has TRBV11-2 and TRBJ2-2, with 7 bases that match TRBD1. CDR3 length: 15 amino acids. V lost 6 bases, J lost 4 bases, and 8 bases stayed unmatched. Germline values: CDR1 SGHAT, CDR2 FQNNGV. For the CDR3, the DNA is TGTGCCAGCAGGGATCAGACAGGGTCCACCGGGGAGCTGTTTTTT. Encoded protein: CASRDQTGSTGELFF. Filled out from reference TRBV11-2 and TRBJ2-2, the complete variable domain reads EAGVAQSPRYKIIEKRQSVAFWCNPISGHATLYWYQQILGQGPKLLIQFQNNGVVDDSQLPKDRFSAERLKGVDSTLKIQPAKLEDSAVYLCASRDQTGSTGELFFGEGSRLTVL.

This clonotype has only a few counts. This sequence joins TRBV20-1 and TRBJ2-2, with 8 bases that match TRBD1. This CDR3 region has 15 residues. The germline gives CDR1 DFQATT, CDR2 SNEGSKA (reference sequence). Germline trimming cut 4 bases from V and 1 base from J; bases unmatched to any gene: 5. In DNA form, the CDR3 reads TGCAGTGCTACTAAAACAGGGGGGAACACCGGGGAGCTGTTTTTT. Its protein product is CSATKTGGNTGELFF.

In this sample, this clonotype turned up a few times. The genes are TRBV5-1 and TRBJ2-5; D remains ambiguous. Per the germline V gene, CDR1 is SGHRS and CDR2 is YFSETQ. V lost 0 bases and J lost 2, with 17 bases in between. This CDR3 has 17 amino acids. CDR3 amino acids: CASSLGSLVAGQETQYF. CDR3 DNA sequence: TGCGCCAGCAGCTTGGGTTCGCTCGTGGCAGGACAAGAGACCCAGTACTTC.

This clonotype was observed a few times. The chain couples TRBV20-1 to TRBJ2-5, with D tentatively TRBD1 or TRBD2 (5 bases each). The CDR3 is 14 amino acids. Germline V gene sequence: CDR1 DFQATT, CDR2 SNEGSKA (reference sequence). V was shortened by 5 bases and J by 1 base, with 14 bases between the two germline ends. The CDR3 nucleotides read TGCAGTGCTCCCCGGGACGGCCGCCAAGAGACCCAGTACTTC. It encodes CSAPRDGRQETQYF.

The sample holds a few counts of this clonotype. V is TRBV9 and J is TRBJ2-1; 9 bases align to TRBD1. With V trimmed by 0 bases and J by 2 bases, 6 bases remained unmatched. CDR3 length: 17 residues. Germline lookup yields CDR1 SGDLS and CDR2 YYNGEE. CDR3 nucleotides: TGTGCCAGCAGCGTAGGGGAAGGACAGGGGACCTACAATGAGCAGTTCTTC. As protein: CASSVGEGQGTYNEQFF.

The chain links TRBV7-8 to TRBJ2-3; 12 bases agree with TRBD2. CDR3 size: 18 residues. With V trimmed by 2 bases and J by 3 bases, 9 bases remained unmatched. Germline V gene sequence: CDR1 SGHVS, CDR2 FQNEAQ. The CDR3 loop is CASSLKTSGRWETDTQYF. Written as DNA, the CDR3 is TGTGCCAGCAGCTTAAAGACTAGCGGGAGATGGGAAACAGATACGCAGTATTTT. Drawing the rest from reference TRBV7-8 and TRBJ2-3, the complete variable domain is GAGVSQSPRYKVAKRGQDVALRCDPISGHVSLFWYQQALGQGPEFLTYFQNEAQLDKSGLPSDRFFAERPEGSVSTLKIQRTQQEDSAVYLCASSLKTSGRWETDTQYFGPGTRLTVL.

The V gene is TRBV20-1, the J gene TRBJ1-1; tentative D call: TRBD1 (5 bases). V was pared by 1 base and J by 1 base, with 13 bases between. CDR1 and CDR2 (germline): DFQATT, SNEGSKA (reference sequence). This CDR3 region has 15 residues. The CDR3 DNA follows: TGCAGTGCTAGAGCCGCCTCGGGGGGGAACACTGAAGCTTTCTTT. Its translation: CSARAASGGNTEAFF.

V gene TRBV12-3 or TRBV12-4 combines with J gene TRBJ1-5; TRBD1 might be the D (6 bases). The length of the CDR3 is 18 residues. V gave up 2 bases and J gave up 0 bases, with 17 bases separating them. CDR3 region: CASSLRSQGRYSNQPQHF. The CDR3 region has the DNA TGTGCCAGCAGTTTAAGAAGTCAGGGGCGGTATAGCAATCAGCCCCAGCATTTT.

The chain employs TRBV7-2 and TRBJ2-7; a possible D gene is TRBD1 (6 bases). Germline CDR1 SGHTA, CDR2 FQGNSA. Trimming stripped 7 bases from V and 5 bases from J, with 15 bases between. The CDR3 has 13 residues. CDR3 amino acids: CASTLTGSNEQYF. CDR3 nucleotide sequence: TGTGCCAGCACCCTAACAGGGTCCAACGAGCAGTACTTC.

V gene TRBV10-2 combines with J gene TRBJ2-4; D remains ambiguous. Deletions cut 3 bases from V and 10 bases from J, with 10 bases between. CDR3 length: 12 amino acids. The germline V gene has CDR1 WSHSY and CDR2 SAAADI. The CDR3 spells CASSDSGPIQYF. CDR3 bases: TGCGCCAGCAGTGACTCCGGGCCGATTCAGTACTTC.

This rearrangement joins TRBV11-1 to TRBJ2-4, with 13 bases fitting TRBD2. V was pared by 4 bases and J by 6 bases, with 3 bases of the junction left unmatched. The germline CDR1 and CDR2 sequences are SGHAT and FQDESV (reference sequence). CDR3 length: 15 amino acids. In DNA, the CDR3 is TGTGCCAGCAGCTCCACTAGCGGGGGGGCAAACATTCAGTACTTC. Protein product: CASSSTSGGANIQYF. Full variable domain (rest looked up from reference TRBV11-1 and TRBJ2-4): EAEVAQSPRYKITEKSQAVAFWCDPISGHATLYWYRQILGQGPELLVQFQDESVVDDSQLPKDRFSAERLKGVDSTLKIQPAELGDSAMYLCASSSTSGGANIQYFGAGTRLSVL.

The rearrangement uses TRBV28 and TRBJ2-1, with 8 bases lining up with TRBD2. The CDR3 sequence is 14 residues long. With 6 bases clipped from V and 8 bases from J, the junction kept 9 bases outside the gene matches. Looked up from germline, CDR1 is MDHEN and CDR2 is SYDVKM. The CDR3 loop is CASRESGRYDEQFF. The CDR3 DNA follows: TGTGCCAGCAGGGAAAGCGGGAGATACGATGAGCAGTTCTTC.